This T cell receptor beta chain was observed in a study of immune cell composition in non-small cell lung cancer. As for the study in general: Tumours were mainly lung adenocarcinoma or squamous cell carcinoma. Study-wide points: Shared sequences between tumour-reactive and dominant in vivo clones were not proven. In adenocarcinoma, maximal tumour-associated clone frequency tracked TIL tumour reactivity. Top 10 clone scores and clonality were higher in squamous than adenocarcinoma.

CDR3 length equals 15 residues. Unmatched junction bases numbered 3, after V lost 1 base and J lost 7 bases. Germline-derived CDR1 and CDR2 are SEHNR and FQNEAQ (reference sequence). Assay used: immunoSEQ multiplex PCR; TCRdb lists only in-frame clones, some missing. Of 13,000 to 15,000 clones listed, roughly 80% are singletons. Comments on this clone: Its antigen is not known.

This receptor was identified in a human donor with non-small cell lung cancer. Sequencing used lung tumor tissue. The V gene is TRBV7-9, the J gene TRBJ2-1; 11 bases are a match to TRBD2. CDR3 protein: CASSLEASGRNEQFF. The DNA for the CDR3 is TGTGCCAGCAGCTTAGAAGCTAGCGGGAGGAATGAGCAGTTCTTC.